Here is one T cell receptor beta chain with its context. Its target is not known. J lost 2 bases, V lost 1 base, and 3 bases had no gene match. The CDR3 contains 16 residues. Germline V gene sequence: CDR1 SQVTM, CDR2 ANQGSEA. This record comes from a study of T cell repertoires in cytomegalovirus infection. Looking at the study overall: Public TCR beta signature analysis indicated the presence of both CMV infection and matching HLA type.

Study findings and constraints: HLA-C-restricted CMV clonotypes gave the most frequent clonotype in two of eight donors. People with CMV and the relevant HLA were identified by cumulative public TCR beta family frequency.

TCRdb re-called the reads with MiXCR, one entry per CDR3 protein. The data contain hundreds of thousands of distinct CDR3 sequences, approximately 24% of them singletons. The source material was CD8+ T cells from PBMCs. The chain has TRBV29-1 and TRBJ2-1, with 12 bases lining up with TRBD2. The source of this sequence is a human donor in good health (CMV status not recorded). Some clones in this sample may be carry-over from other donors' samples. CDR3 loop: CSVEGLAGGPYNEQFF. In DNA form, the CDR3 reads TGCAGCGTTGAAGGGCTAGCGGGGGGGCCCTACAATGAGCAGTTCTTC.